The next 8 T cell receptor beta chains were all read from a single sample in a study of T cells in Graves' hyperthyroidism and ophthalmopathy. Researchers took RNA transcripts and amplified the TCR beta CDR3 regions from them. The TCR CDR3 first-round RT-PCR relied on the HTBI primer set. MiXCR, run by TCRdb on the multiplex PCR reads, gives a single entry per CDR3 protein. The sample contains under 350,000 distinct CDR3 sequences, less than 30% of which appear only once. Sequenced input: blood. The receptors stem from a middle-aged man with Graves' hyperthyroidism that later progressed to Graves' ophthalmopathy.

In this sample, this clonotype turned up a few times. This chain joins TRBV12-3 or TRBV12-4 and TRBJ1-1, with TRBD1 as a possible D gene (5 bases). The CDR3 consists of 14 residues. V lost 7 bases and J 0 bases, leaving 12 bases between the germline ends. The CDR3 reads CASTPGLMNTEAFF. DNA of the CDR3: TGTGCCAGCACCCCGGGACTTATGAACACTGAAGCTTTCTTT.

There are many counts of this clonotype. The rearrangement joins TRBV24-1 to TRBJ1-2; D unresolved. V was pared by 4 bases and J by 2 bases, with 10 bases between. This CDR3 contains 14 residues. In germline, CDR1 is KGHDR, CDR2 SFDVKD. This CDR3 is CATSDPDGNYGYTF. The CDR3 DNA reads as TGTGCCACCAGTGACCCGGACGGGAACTATGGCTACACCTTC.

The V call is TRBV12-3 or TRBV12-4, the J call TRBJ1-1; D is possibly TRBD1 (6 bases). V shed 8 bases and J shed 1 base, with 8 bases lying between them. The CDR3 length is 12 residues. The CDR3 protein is CASGGANTEAFF. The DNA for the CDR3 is TGTGCCAGCGGGGGGGCGAACACTGAAGCTTTCTTT.

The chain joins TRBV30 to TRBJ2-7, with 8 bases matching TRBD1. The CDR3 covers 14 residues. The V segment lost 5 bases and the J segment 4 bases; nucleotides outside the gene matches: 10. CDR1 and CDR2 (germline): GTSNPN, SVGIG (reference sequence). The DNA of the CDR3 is TGTGCCTGGGGTCTCGGGACAGGTGGATACGAGCAGTACTTC. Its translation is CAWGLGTGGYEQYF.

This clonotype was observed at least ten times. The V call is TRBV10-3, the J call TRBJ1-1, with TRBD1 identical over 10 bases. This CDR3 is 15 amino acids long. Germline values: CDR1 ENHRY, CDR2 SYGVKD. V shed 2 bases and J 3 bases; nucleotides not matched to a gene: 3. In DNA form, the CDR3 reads TGTGCCATCAGTGAGACGGGACAGGGGTACACTGAAGCTTTCTTT. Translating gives CAISETGQGYTEAFF.

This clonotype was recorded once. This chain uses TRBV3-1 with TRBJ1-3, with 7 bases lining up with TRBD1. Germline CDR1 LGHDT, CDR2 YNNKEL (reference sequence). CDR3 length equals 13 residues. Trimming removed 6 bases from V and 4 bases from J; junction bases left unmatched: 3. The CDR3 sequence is CASRPTGGNTIYF. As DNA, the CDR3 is TGTGCCAGCAGACCGACAGGGGGAAACACCATATATTTT.

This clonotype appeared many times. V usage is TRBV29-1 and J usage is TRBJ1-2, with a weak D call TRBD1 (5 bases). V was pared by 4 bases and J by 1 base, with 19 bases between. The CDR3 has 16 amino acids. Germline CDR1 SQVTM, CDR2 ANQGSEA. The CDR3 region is CSVGTAREKYNYGYTF. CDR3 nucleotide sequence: TGCAGCGTTGGAACGGCCAGGGAAAAGTATAACTATGGCTACACCTTC. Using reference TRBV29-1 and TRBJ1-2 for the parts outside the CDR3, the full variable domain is SAVISQKPSRDICQRGTSLTIQCQVDSQVTMMFWYRQQPGQSLTLIATANQGSEATYESGFVIDKFPISRPNLTFSTLTVSNMSPEDSSIYLCSVGTAREKYNYGYTFGSGTRLTVV.

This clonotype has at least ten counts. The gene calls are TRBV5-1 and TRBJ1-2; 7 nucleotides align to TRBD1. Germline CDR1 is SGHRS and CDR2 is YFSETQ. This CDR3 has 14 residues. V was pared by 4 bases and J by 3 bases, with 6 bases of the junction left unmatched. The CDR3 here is CASSVDGTDYGYTF. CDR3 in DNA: TGCGCCAGCAGCGTGGACGGGACAGACTATGGCTACACCTTC.